This T cell receptor beta chain was recovered during a study of PD-1 blockade in classical Hodgkin lymphoma. Looking at the study overall: On a schedule of every 2 weeks, patients received nivolumab 3 mg/kg intravenously.

Clones were sequenced by immunoSEQ multiplex PCR, and TCRdb holds only the in-frame ones, with some missing. The profile covers some 100,000 clones, with roughly 92% appearing a single time and roughly 2.8% taken by the ten largest. The V gene's germline CDR1 is SGHRS and CDR2 YFSETQ. Trimming took 1 base from V and 2 from J; bases not matched to a gene: 7. The CDR3 length is 16 residues. Brentuximab vedotin exposure varied among the patients, all of whom had relapsed after autologous stem cell transplantation. V and J are TRBV5-1 and TRBJ2-7, with TRBD1 identical over 9 bases. The source is a human donor with classical Hodgkin lymphoma. The specimen comprised peripheral blood mononuclear cells (PBMCs), sampled at baseline. CDR3 nucleotides: TGCGCCAGCAGCTTGCTGGGACAGGGAGAAGCCTACGAGCAGTACTTC. It codes for CASSLLGQGEAYEQYF. Full variable domain (outside the CDR3, taken from reference TRBV5-1 and TRBJ2-7): KAGVTQTPRYLIKTRGQQVTLSCSPISGHRSVSWYQQTPGQGLQFLFEYFSETQRNKGNFPGRFSGRQFSNSRSEMNVSTLELGDSALYLCASSLLGQGEAYEQYFGPGTRLTVT.